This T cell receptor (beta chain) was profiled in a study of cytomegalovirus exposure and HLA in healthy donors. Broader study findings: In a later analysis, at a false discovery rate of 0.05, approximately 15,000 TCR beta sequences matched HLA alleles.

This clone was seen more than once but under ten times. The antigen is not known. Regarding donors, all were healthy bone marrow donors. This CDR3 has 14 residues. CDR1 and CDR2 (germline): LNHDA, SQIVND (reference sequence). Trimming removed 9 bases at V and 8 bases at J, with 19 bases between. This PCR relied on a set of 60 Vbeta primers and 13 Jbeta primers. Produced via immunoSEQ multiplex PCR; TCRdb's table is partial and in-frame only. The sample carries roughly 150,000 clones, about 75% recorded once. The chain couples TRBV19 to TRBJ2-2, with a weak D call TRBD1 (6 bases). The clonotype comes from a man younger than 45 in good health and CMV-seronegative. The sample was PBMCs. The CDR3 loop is CASPTWDIWGELFF. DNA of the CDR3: TGTGCCAGCCCTACTTGGGACATTTGGGGGGAGCTGTTTTTT.